These 2 T cell receptor beta chains were sequenced from one sample in a study of shared clonotypes between healthy human individuals (dated by TCRdb to about 2020). The library was made by the immunoSEQ multiplex PCR assay. Not all clones reach the TCRdb copy of this immuneACCESS table, which keeps in-frame sequences only. Checked studies attribute under half of the gap to unresolved V genes and leave the rest unexplained. This sample comprises more than 2,000,000 clones, approximately 93% of them detected only once. About 0.37% of the sample goes to the ten largest clones. The sequenced sample consisted of naive CD4+ T cells from PBMCs. The cell subset or site label corresponds to: CD45RA+ positively selected. The receptors were gathered from a man between 18 and 35 years old in good health. Some clones in this sample may be carry-over from other donors' samples.

The CDR3 DNA reads TGTGCCAGCAGTTTTACTAGCGGGGGGACCTACGAGCAGTACTTC. This codes for CASSFTSGGTYEQYF. J is TRBJ2-7 and V is TRBV27; 12 bases map to TRBD2. The CDR3 covers 15 residues. The V segment lost 3 bases and the J segment 2 bases; nucleotides outside the gene matches: 2. Per the germline V gene, CDR1 is MNHEY and CDR2 is SMNVEV (reference sequence).

The rearrangement links TRBV28 to TRBJ2-7; 7 bases are shared with TRBD1. This CDR3 region has 15 residues. V shed 4 bases, J shed 6 bases, and the junction held 12 bases outside the gene matches. CDR1 is MDHEN and CDR2 is SYDVKM in the germline V gene. CDR3 region: CASSSGGRGKGEQYF. The CDR3 DNA is TGTGCCAGCAGTTCCGGCGGCAGGGGGAAGGGCGAGCAGTACTTC. The variable domain in full, completed from reference TRBV28 and TRBJ2-7, reads DVKVTQSSRYLVKRTGEKVFLECVQDMDHENMFWYRQDPGLGLRLIYFSYDVKMKEKGDIPEGYSVSREKKERFSLILESASTNQTSMYLCASSSGGRGKGEQYFGPGTRLTVT.